The clone carrying this T cell receptor beta chain was counted only a few times. Its antigen is as yet unknown. What supplied the PBMCs was roughly 10 ml of fresh peripheral blood. This record belongs to a study of Graves' ophthalmopathy and Graves' hyperthyroidism. Study observations and caveats: Blood was where most expanded thyroid clonotypes above 0.001 frequency also turned up.

Transcripts of RNA were the source for amplifying TCR beta CDR3 regions. An opening RT-PCR round employed HTBI primers and preceded a second-round multiplex PCR. In TCRdb, the multiplex PCR reads were re-called with MiXCR into one record per CDR3 protein. The repertoire consists of 740,000 or so distinct CDR3 sequences, with approximately 40% occurring once and the leading ten covering 44%. V lost 9 bases, J lost 1 base, and 15 bases lay in between. This CDR3 contains 14 residues. Germline V gene sequence: CDR1 LNHDA, CDR2 SQIVND (reference sequence). Input material: peripheral blood. This receptor was obtained from an adult man with Graves' ophthalmopathy. V and J are TRBV19 and TRBJ1-1; D perhaps matches TRBD1 (6 bases). The CDR3 DNA is TGTGCCAGCAGTCCCAGGGGATCGAACACTGAAGCTTTCTTT. It translates to CASSPRGSNTEAFF.